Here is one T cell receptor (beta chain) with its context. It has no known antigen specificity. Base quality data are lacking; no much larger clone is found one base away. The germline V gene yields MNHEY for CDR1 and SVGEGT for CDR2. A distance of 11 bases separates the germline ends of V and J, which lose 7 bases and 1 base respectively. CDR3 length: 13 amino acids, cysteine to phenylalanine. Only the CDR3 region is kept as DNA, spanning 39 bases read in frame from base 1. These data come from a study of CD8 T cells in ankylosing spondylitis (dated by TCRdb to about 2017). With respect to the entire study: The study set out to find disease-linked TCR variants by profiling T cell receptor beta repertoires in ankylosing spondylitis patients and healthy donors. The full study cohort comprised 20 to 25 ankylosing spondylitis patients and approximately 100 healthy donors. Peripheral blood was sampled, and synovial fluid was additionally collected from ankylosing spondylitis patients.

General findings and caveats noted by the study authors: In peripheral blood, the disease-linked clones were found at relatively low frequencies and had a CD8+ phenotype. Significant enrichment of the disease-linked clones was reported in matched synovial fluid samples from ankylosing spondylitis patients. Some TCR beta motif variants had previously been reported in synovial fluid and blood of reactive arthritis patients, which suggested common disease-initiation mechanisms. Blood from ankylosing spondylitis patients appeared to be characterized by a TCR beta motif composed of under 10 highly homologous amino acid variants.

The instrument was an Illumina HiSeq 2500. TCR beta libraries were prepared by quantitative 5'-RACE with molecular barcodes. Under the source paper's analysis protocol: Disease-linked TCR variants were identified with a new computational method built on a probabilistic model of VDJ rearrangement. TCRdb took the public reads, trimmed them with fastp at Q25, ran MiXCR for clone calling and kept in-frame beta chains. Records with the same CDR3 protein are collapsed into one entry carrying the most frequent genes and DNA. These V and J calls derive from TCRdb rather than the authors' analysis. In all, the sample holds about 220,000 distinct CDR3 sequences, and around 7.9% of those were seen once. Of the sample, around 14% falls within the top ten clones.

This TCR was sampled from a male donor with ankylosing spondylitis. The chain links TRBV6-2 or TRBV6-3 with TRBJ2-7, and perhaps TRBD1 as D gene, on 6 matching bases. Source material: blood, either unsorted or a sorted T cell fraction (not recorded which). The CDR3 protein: CASTVTGSYEQYF. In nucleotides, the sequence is TGTGCCAGCACCGTGACAGGATCCTACGAGCAGTACTTC.